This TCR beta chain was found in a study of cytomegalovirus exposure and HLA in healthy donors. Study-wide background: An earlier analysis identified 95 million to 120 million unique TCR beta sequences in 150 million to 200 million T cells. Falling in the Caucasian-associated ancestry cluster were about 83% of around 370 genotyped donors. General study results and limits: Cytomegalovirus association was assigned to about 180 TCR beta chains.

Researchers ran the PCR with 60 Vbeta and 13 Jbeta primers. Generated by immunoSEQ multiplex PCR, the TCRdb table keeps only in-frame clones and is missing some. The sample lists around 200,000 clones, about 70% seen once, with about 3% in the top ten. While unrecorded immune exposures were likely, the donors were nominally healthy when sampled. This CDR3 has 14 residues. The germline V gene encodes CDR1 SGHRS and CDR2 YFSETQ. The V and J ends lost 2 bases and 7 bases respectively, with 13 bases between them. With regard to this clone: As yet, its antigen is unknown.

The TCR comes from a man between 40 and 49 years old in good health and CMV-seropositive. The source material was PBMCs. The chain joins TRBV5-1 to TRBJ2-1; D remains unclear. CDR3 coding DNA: TGCGCCAGCAGCTTCGACCCCTCCGGGAATGAGCAGTTCTTC. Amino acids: CASSFDPSGNEQFF. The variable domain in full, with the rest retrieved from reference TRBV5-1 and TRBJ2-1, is KAGVTQTPRYLIKTRGQQVTLSCSPISGHRSVSWYQQTPGQGLQFLFEYFSETQRNKGNFPGRFSGRQFSNSRSEMNVSTLELGDSALYLCASSFDPSGNEQFFGPGTRLTVL.